The source of this T cell receptor beta chain is a study of T cell responses to AZD1222 COVID-19 vaccine. General observations from the study: Mapped onto spike, vaccine-associated CD4 TCRs spanned it and were dominant at 160-218 and 743-854.

CDR3 length equals 14 residues. In germline, CDR1 is SGHRS, CDR2 YFSETQ. Trimming shortened V by 2 bases and J by 2 bases, and 9 bases separated the two germline ends. This clone was observed a single time. The antigen remains unidentified. Here immunoSEQ multiplex PCR was the method, and the copy in TCRdb shows in-frame clones only, minus some. The data contain over 120,000 clones, 85% to 95% of them singletons. The sequence came from an adult who had recovered from COVID-19. This sample comprised peripheral blood, obtained after recovery from COVID-19. The J gene is TRBJ2-3, the V gene TRBV5-1, with unresolved D. In DNA form, the CDR3 reads TGCGCCAGCAGCTTAGCTCAGATCACAGATACGCAGTATTTT. Its translation is CASSLAQITDTQYF.